This entry lists 13 T cell receptor beta chains sequenced from one sample in a study of blood T cell repertoires in COVID-19. Generated by immunoSEQ multiplex PCR, the TCRdb table keeps only in-frame clones and is missing some. Of 130,000 to 150,000 clones in the sample, around 84% are singletons; the top ten hold less than 5.5%. Sequencing used peripheral blood. The receptors derive from a woman between 45 and 60 years old with acute or convalescent COVID-19.

V is TRBV18 and J is TRBJ1-2, with D perhaps TRBD1 (5 bases). The CDR3 sequence is 13 residues long. Germline V lookup: CDR1 KGHSH, CDR2 LQKENI. V lost 2 bases and J 7 bases, leaving 11 bases between the germline ends. The CDR3 spells CASSPETAGGYTF. The CDR3 DNA reads as TGTGCCAGCTCACCAGAGACAGCCGGTGGCTACACCTTC.

This rearrangement joins TRBV24-1 to TRBJ1-5; 7 nucleotides line up with TRBD1. Germline V gene data show CDR1 as KGHDR and CDR2 as SFDVKD. This CDR3 is built from 17 residues. The ends lost 4 bases at V and 1 base at J; junction bases unmatched: 9. In DNA, the CDR3 is TGTGCCACCAGTGACTCCACCGGGACAGAGAGCAATCAGCCCCAGCATTTT. Residues: CATSDSTGTESNQPQHF.

J is TRBJ2-7 and V is TRBV11-1; D uncertain. The CDR3 has 12 residues. Germline CDR1 and CDR2: SGHAT and FQDESV (reference sequence). The V gene lost 6 bases and the J gene lost 2 bases, with 8 bases spanning the gap. The chain's CDR3 is CASSIPPYEQYF. The CDR3 bases are TGTGCCAGCAGTATTCCTCCCTACGAGCAGTACTTC.

J is TRBJ1-2 and V is TRBV28; TRBD1 might be the D (5 bases). Germline V lookup: CDR1 MDHEN, CDR2 SYDVKM. Trimming removed 7 bases from V and 0 bases from J, with 12 bases in between. The CDR3 is made up of 14 amino acids. CDR3 loop: CASNLGGANYGYTF. CDR3 sequence (DNA): TGTGCCAGCAACCTGGGGGGAGCTAACTATGGCTACACCTTC.

The V gene is TRBV5-1, the J gene TRBJ2-1, with 13 bases aligning to TRBD2. The J segment lost 7 bases and the V segment lost 4 bases, leaving 11 bases of the junction unmatched. Germline V CDR1 and CDR2: SGHRS, YFSETQ. The CDR3 totals 17 residues. The DNA for the CDR3 is TGCGCCAGCAGCCCTCGGACTAGCGGGGGAGCTATTAATGAGCAGTTCTTC. Protein sequence: CASSPRTSGGAINEQFF.

The gene calls are TRBV4-3 and TRBJ2-2; D is uncertain. The CDR3 length is 14 residues. The V end was cut by 0 bases, the J end by 4 bases, with 6 bases between. Germline V gene data show CDR1 as LGHNA and CDR2 as YSLEER. CDR3 sequence (DNA): TGCGCCAGCAGCCAAGATTGGGCCACCGGGGAGCTGTTTTTT. This codes for CASSQDWATGELFF.

This clone was counted a few times. The rearrangement joins TRBV5-1 to TRBJ1-1; the D gene is possibly TRBD1 (5 bases). V was shortened by 0 bases and J by 13 bases, with 13 bases between the two germline ends. This CDR3 is built from 12 residues. Per germline, CDR1 SGHRS and CDR2 YFSETQ. Written as DNA, the CDR3 is TGCGCCAGCAGCTTGGCAGGACAAGTTAGTTTCTTT. It is translated as CASSLAGQVSFF.

The gene calls are TRBV6-5 and TRBJ2-3, with TRBD2 matching 9 bases. V lost 6 bases and J lost 1; bases outside the gene matches: 5. Germline loops: CDR1 MNHEY, CDR2 SVGAGI. This CDR3 has 15 residues. The CDR3 region is CASSTAGGRTDTQYF. The CDR3 nucleotides are TGTGCCAGCAGCACAGCGGGGGGTCGCACAGATACGCAGTATTTT.

The chain has TRBV29-1 and TRBJ1-1, with D hard to call. The CDR3 covers 16 residues. Germline assignment: CDR1 SQVTM and CDR2 ANQGSEA. Trimming left V 6 bases short and J 4 bases short, with 24 bases between. CDR3 sequence: CSVSGMEGKVTTEAFF. CDR3 bases: TGCAGCGTCTCGGGGATGGAGGGAAAGGTGACCACTGAAGCTTTCTTT.

The chain uses TRBV5-6 and TRBJ1-5; D uncertain. CDR3 length equals 12 residues. The V gene lost 4 bases and the J gene lost 5 bases, with 7 bases spanning the gap. Germline values: CDR1 SGHDT, CDR2 YYEEEE. CDR3 residues: CASSRSDQPQHF. The CDR3 coding sequence is TGTGCCAGCAGCCGATCGGATCAGCCCCAGCATTTT. The entire variable domain, with the rest obtained from reference TRBV5-6 and TRBJ1-5, is as follows: DAGVTQSPTHLIKTRGQQVTLRCSPKSGHDTVSWYQQALGQGPQFIFQYYEEEERQRGNFPDRFSGHQFPNYSSELNVNALLLGDSALYLCASSRSDQPQHFGDGTRLSIL.

V usage is TRBV2 and J usage is TRBJ2-7, with D possibly TRBD1 on 7 matching bases. Germline V gene sequence: CDR1 SNHLY, CDR2 FYNNEI. This CDR3 region has 15 residues. The V end was cut by 5 bases, the J end by 4 bases, with 18 bases between. In nucleotides, the CDR3 is TGTGCCAGCAGTCCCGGCAGGCAGGGGGGTTACGAGCAGTACTTC. Its protein is CASSPGRQGGYEQYF.

The chain is built from TRBV27 and TRBJ1-6; TRBD1 is a possible D gene (5 bases). This CDR3 has 13 residues. In germline, CDR1 is MNHEY, CDR2 SMNVEV (reference sequence). The V end was cut by 5 bases, the J end by 12 bases, with 14 bases between. For the CDR3, the DNA is TGTGCCAGCAGTCTACCCGGTAGGGGACCCCTCCACTTT. It codes for CASSLPGRGPLHF.

The V gene is TRBV5-1, the J gene TRBJ1-6; 7 nucleotides line up with TRBD1. This CDR3 spans 15 amino acids. Trimming at V came to 5 bases and at J to 4 bases, leaving 6 bases not matched to a gene. In germline, CDR1 is SGHRS, CDR2 YFSETQ. Written as DNA, the CDR3 is TGCGCCAGCAGAGGTGGGGGACAGTATAATTCACCCCTCCACTTT. Translating it yields CASRGGGQYNSPLHF. Using reference TRBV5-1 and TRBJ1-6 for the parts outside the CDR3, the full variable domain is KAGVTQTPRYLIKTRGQQVTLSCSPISGHRSVSWYQQTPGQGLQFLFEYFSETQRNKGNFPGRFSGRQFSNSRSEMNVSTLELGDSALYLCASRGGGQYNSPLHFGNGTRLTVT.